Listed here is a single T cell receptor (beta chain). Its antigen is still unknown. The data stem from a study of T cell responses to AZD1222 COVID-19 vaccine. The CDR3 is 14 residues long. Germline CDR1 and CDR2: SEHNR and FQNEAQ (reference sequence). Trimming removed 5 bases from V and 4 bases from J; junction bases left unmatched: 6. The data were produced by immunoSEQ multiplex PCR, yet TCRdb's version contains in-frame clones alone and is incomplete. In the table there are around 180,000 clones, approximately 94% of which are singletons. Findings and limits, study-wide: Sampling captured repertoires only after the peak T cell response.

This TCR was sampled from an adult in good health. Sequences were derived from peripheral blood, sampled on day 0 of AZD1222 vaccination. This chain uses TRBV7-9 with TRBJ2-7; 9 nucleotides align to TRBD1. The CDR3 spells CASSTGTGRYEQYF. CDR3 DNA sequence: TGTGCCAGCAGCACCGGGACAGGGAGGTACGAGCAGTACTTC.